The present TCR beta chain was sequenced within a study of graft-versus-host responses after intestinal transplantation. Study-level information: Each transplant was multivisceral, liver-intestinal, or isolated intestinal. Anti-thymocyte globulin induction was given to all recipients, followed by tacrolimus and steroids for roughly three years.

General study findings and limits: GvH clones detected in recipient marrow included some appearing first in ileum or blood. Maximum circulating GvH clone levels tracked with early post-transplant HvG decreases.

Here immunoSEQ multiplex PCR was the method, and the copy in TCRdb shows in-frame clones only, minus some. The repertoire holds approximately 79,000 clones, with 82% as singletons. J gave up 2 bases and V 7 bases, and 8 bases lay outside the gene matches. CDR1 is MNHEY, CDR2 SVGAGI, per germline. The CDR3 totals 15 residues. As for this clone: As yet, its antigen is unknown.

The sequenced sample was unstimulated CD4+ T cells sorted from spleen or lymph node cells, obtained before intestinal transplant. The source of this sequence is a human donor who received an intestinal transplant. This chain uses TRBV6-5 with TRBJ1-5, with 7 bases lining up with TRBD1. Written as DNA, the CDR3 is TGTGCCAGCAAACCACAGGGGAATGGCAATCAGCCCCAGCATTTT. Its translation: CASKPQGNGNQPQHF.